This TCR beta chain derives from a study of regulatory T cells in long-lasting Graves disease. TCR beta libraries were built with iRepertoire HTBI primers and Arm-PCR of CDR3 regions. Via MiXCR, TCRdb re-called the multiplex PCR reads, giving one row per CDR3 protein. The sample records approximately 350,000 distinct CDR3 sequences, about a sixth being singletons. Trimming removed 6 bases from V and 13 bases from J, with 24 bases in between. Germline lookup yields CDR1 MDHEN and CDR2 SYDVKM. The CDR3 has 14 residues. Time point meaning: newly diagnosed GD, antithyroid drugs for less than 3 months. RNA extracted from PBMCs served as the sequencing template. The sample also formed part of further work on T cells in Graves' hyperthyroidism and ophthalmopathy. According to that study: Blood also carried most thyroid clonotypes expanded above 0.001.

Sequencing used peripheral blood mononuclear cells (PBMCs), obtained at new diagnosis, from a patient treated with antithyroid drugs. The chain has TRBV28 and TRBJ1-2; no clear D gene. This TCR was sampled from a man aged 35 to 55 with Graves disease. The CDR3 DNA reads TGTGCCAGCAGCCCAGTCGAGCGGCCCGGAGTTTGCACCTTC. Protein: CASSPVERPGVCTF.